This T cell receptor (beta chain) stems from a study of beta chain features in type 1 diabetes. Study details: No patient-donor differences in age, gender, total cells or subset yield. The study's findings and limits: Reduced insertions and increased deletions marked VDJ junctions in type 1 diabetes patients.

Since all of the isolated RNA was reverse transcribed, expressed TCRB transcripts were what got sequenced. Assay used: immunoSEQ multiplex PCR; TCRdb lists only in-frame clones, some missing. The sample shows approximately 250,000 clones, around 14% of them seen only once. Over 95% purity was reached by all sorted populations. Germline lookup yields CDR1 MNHEY and CDR2 SVGAGI. There are 11 residues in the CDR3. Of note for this clone: Its cognate antigen is unknown. One end of the junction fails to match germline, which may point to a read error.

The chain recombines TRBV6-5 with TRBJ2-5; D might be TRBD2 (6 bases). This clonotype was obtained from a woman between 40 and 55 years old in good health. Sequenced sample: naive CD4+ T cells from blood. The CDR3, as DNA: TGTGCCAGCAGCCAGCGGGCTCCCTTGGACTTC. Protein product: CASSQRAPLDF.